The clone carrying this T cell receptor beta chain was seen once. What it binds is not known. This sample was included in a study of cytomegalovirus exposure and HLA in healthy donors. Germline V gene sequence: CDR1 SGHRS, CDR2 YFSETQ. The CDR3 length is 14 residues. V gave up 0 bases and J gave up 5 bases, with 9 bases separating them. Using immunoSEQ multiplex PCR, the repertoire was profiled, and TCRdb retains in-frame clones only, with some absent. The sample includes 150,000 to 250,000 clones, 75% to 85% of them seen just once. The study drew the donors from its roughly 120-subject validation cohort, separate from the roughly 710-subject first cohort. General observations from the study: In vitro work confirmed that a few CMV-associated chains recognize CMV antigens. The classifier reportedly diagnosed cytomegalovirus status with high specificity and sensitivity.

The V gene is TRBV5-1, the J gene TRBJ2-1; a possible D gene is TRBD1 (6 bases). The clonotype comes from a woman in her 30s in good health and CMV-seropositive. Sequencing was performed on PBMCs. CDR3 loop: CASSLGWGHNEQFF. For the CDR3, the DNA is TGCGCCAGCAGCTTGGGTTGGGGGCACAATGAGCAGTTCTTC.